The clone carrying this T cell receptor beta chain was seen at least ten times. Antigen specificity is unknown. This sample was taken from a study of response to subunit inactivated influenza vaccine. V lost 6 bases to trimming and J lost 4 bases, with 9 bases between them. This CDR3 contains 12 residues. The germline CDR1 and CDR2 sequences are SGHTA and FQGNSA. Broader study findings: It was the authors' suggestion that each seasonal influenza vaccination recruits few new T cells.

One entry per CDR3 protein, called by TCRdb with MiXCR from the RT-PCR reads. The data contain hundreds of thousands of distinct CDR3 sequences, less than 20% of them singletons. The rearrangement joins TRBV7-2 to TRBJ1-1; D gene unclear. The receptor was isolated from a man in his fifties who received an inactivated influenza vaccine. The starting material was PBMCs from blood, obtained less than 13 days after vaccination. The CDR3 sequence: CASRLDITEAFF. The CDR3 coding sequence is TGTGCCAGCAGACTCGACATCACTGAAGCTTTCTTT.